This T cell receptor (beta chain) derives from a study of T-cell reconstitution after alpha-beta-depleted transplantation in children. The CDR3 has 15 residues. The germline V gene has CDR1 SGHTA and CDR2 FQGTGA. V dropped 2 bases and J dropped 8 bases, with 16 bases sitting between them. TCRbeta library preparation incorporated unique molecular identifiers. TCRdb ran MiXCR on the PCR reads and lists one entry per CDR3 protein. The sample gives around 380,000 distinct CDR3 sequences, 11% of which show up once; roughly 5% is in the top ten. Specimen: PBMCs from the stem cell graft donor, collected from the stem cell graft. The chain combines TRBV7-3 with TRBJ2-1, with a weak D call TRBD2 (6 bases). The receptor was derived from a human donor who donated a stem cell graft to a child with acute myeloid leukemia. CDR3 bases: TGTGCCAGCAGCTTAGGAGGGCCTAATGGAGATGAGCAGTTCTTC. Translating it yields CASSLGGPNGDEQFF.